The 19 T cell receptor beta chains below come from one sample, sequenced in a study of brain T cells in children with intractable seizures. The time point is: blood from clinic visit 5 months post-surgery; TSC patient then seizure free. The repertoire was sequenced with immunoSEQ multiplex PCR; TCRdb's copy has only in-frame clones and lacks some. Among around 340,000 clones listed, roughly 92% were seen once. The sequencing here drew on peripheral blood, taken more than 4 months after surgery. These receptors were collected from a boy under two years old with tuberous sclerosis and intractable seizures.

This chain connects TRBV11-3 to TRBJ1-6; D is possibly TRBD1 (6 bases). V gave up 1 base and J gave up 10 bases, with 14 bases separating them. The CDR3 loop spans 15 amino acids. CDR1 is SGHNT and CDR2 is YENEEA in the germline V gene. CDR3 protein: CASSLGGPTGSPLHF. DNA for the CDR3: TGTGCCAGCAGCTTAGGGGGGCCAACGGGCTCACCCCTCCACTTT.

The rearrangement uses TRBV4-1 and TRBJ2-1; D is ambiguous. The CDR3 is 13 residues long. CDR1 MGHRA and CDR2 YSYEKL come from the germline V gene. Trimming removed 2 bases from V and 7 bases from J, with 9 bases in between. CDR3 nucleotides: TGCGCCAGCAGCCAATCCCTAGAAAATGAGCAGTTCTTC. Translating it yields CASSQSLENEQFF.

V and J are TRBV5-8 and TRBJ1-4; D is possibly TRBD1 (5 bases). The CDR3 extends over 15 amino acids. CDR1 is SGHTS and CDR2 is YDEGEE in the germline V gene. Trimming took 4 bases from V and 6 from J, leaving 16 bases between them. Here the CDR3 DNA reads TGTGCCAGCAGCCCGGGGACCCAAACCCATGAAAAACTGTTTTTT. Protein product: CASSPGTQTHEKLFF.

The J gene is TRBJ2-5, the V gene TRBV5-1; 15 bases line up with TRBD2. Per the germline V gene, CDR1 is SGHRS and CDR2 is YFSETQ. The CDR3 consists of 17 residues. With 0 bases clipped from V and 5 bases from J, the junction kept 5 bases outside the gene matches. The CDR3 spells CASSLEGLAGGGETQYF. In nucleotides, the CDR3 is TGCGCCAGCAGCTTGGAGGGACTAGCGGGGGGAGGCGAGACCCAGTACTTC.

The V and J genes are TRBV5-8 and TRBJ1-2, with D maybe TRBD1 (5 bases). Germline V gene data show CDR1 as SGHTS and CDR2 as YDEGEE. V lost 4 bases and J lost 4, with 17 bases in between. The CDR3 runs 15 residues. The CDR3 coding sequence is TGTGCCAGCAGCCCGAGGGACGTCGGGGTCTATGGCTACACCTTC. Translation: CASSPRDVGVYGYTF.

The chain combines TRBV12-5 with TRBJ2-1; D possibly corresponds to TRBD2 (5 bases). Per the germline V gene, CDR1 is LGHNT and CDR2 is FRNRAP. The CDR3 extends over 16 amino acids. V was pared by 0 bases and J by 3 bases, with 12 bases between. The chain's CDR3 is CASGLVGRTDYNEQFF. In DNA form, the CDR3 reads TGTGCTAGTGGTTTGGTAGGGAGAACAGACTACAATGAGCAGTTCTTC.

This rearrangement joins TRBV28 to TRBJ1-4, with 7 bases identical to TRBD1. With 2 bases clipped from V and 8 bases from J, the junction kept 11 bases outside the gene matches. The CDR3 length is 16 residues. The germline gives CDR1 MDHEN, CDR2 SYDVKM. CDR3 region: CASSLPTTGNGEKLFF. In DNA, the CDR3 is TGTGCCAGCAGTTTACCTACGACAGGGAACGGGGAAAAACTGTTTTTT.

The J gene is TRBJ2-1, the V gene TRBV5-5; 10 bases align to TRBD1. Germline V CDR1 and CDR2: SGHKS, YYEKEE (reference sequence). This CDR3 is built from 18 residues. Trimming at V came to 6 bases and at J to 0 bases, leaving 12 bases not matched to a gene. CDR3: CASKAWGTGASSYNEQFF. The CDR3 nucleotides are TGTGCCAGCAAGGCTTGGGGGACAGGGGCGAGCTCCTACAATGAGCAGTTCTTC.

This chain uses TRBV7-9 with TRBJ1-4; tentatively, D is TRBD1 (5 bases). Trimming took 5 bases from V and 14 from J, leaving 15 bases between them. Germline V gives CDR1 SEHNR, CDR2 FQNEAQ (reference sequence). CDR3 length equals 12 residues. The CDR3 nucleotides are TGTGCCAGCAGCCCTCCTCGGGAGGGGCTGTTTTTT. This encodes CASSPPREGLFF.

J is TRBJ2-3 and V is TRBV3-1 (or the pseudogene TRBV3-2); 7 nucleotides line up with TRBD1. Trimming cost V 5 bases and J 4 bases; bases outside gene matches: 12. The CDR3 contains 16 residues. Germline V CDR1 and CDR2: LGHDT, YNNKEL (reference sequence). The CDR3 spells CASSFRQGLEPDTQYF. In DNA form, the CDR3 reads TGTGCCAGCAGCTTCCGACAGGGTTTGGAGCCAGATACGCAGTATTTT.

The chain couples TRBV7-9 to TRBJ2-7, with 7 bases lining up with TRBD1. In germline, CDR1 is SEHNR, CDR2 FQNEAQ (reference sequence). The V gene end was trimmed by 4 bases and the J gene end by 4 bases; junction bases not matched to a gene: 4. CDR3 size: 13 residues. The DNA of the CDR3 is TGTGCCAGCAGCTCAGGGGGTTGGTACGAGCAGTACTTC. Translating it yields CASSSGGWYEQYF.

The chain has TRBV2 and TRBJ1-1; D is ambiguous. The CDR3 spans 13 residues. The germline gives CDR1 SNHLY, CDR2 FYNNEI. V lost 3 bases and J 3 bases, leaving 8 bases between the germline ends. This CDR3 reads CASSEREHTEAFF. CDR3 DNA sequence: TGTGCCAGCAGTGAGAGGGAGCACACTGAAGCTTTCTTT.

In nucleotides, the CDR3 is TGTGCCAGCAGCTTGAGACAGAACACAGATACGCAGTATTTT. Translating gives CASSLRQNTDTQYF. This chain uses TRBV7-2 with TRBJ2-3, with D perhaps TRBD1 (5 bases). The germline gives CDR1 SGHTA, CDR2 FQGNSA. Trimming took 3 bases from V and 2 from J, leaving 9 bases between them. The CDR3 extends over 14 amino acids. The variable domain in full, completed from reference TRBV7-2 and TRBJ2-3, reads GAGVSQSPSNKVTEKGKDVELRCDPISGHTALYWYRQSLGQGLEFLIYFQGNSAPDKSGLPSDRFSAERTGGSVSTLTIQRTQQEDSAVYLCASSLRQNTDTQYFGPGTRLTVL.

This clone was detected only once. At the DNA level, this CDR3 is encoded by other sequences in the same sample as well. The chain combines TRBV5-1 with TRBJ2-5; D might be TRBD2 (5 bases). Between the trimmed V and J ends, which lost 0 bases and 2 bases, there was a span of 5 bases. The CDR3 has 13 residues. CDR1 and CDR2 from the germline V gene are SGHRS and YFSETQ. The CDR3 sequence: CASSLGGQETQYF. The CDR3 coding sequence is TGCGCCAGCAGCTTGGGCGGGCAAGAGACCCAGTACTTC.

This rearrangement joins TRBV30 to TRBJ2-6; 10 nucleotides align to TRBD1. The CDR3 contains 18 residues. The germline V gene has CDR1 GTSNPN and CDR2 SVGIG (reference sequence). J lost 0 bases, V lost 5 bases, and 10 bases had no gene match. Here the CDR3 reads CAWGRDRGKISGANVLTF. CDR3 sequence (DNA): TGTGCCTGGGGCCGGGACAGGGGCAAAATCTCTGGGGCCAACGTCCTGACTTTC.

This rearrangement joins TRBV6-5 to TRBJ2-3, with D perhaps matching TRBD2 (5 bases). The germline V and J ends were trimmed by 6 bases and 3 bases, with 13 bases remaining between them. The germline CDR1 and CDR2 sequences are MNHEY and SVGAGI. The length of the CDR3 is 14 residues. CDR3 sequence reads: CASRVGVSTDTQYF. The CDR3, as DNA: TGTGCCAGCAGGGTCGGGGTCTCGACAGATACGCAGTATTTT.

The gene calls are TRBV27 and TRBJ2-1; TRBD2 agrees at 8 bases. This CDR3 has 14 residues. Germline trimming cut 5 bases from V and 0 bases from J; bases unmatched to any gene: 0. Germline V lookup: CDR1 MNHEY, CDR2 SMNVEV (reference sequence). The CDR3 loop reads CASSSGSSYNEQFF. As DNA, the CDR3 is TGTGCCAGCAGTAGCGGGAGCTCCTACAATGAGCAGTTCTTC.

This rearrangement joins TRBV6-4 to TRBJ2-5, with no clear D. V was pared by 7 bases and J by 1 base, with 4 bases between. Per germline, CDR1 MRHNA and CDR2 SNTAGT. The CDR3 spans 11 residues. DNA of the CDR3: TGTGCCAGCACCCCCCAAGAGACCCAGTACTTC. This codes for CASTPQETQYF.

As DNA, the CDR3 is TGTGCCAGTAGTATTAGCGACGAGCAGTACTTC. This translates into CASSISDEQYF. The chain has TRBV19 and TRBJ2-7, with D possibly TRBD2 on 5 matching bases. The CDR3 is 11 amino acids. Deletions cut 3 bases from V and 5 bases from J, with 5 bases between. Germline assignment: CDR1 LNHDA and CDR2 SQIVND (reference sequence).